A single sample gave rise to the 3 T cell receptor beta chains below, sequenced in a study of shared clonotypes between healthy human individuals. Sequencing was performed with immunoSEQ multiplex PCR; in TCRdb, only in-frame clones are kept and a portion is missing. The sample consists of some 2,000,000 clones, under 97% of them appearing once. The sample was naive CD4+ T cells sorted from blood. Subset defined: CD45RA+ positively selected. The receptors derive from a man in his late teens or twenties in good health.

V and J are TRBV5-1 and TRBJ1-4; tentatively, D is TRBD1 (6 bases). CDR1 SGHRS and CDR2 YFSETQ come from the germline V gene. CDR3 length equals 15 residues. Trimming cost V 4 bases and J 3 bases, with 13 bases left between them. CDR3 nucleotides: TGCGCCAGCAGCAGCCTTGGACAGCCTAATGAAAAACTGTTTTTT. It specifies CASSSLGQPNEKLFF.

The rearrangement uses TRBV5-1 and TRBJ2-7; D is unclear. Looked up from germline, CDR1 is SGHRS and CDR2 is YFSETQ. This CDR3 has 15 residues. With 0 bases removed from V and 6 bases from J, the gap between germline ends came to 16 bases. The CDR3 sequence is CASSLDSGVKGEQYF. The CDR3, as DNA: TGCGCCAGCAGCTTGGATTCAGGAGTTAAGGGCGAGCAGTACTTC.

This sequence joins TRBV28 and TRBJ1-2, with D hard to call. CDR3 length: 14 residues. V was pared by 6 bases and J by 4 bases, with 15 bases between. Germline CDR1 and CDR2: MDHEN and SYDVKM. DNA of the CDR3: TGTGCCAGCAGACCGCGACGGGTAGCCTATGGCTACACCTTC. Protein sequence: CASRPRRVAYGYTF.